This T cell receptor beta chain was sequenced during a study of T cells in Graves' hyperthyroidism and ophthalmopathy. Graves' hyperthyroidism was deemed stable given no ophthalmopathy progression within 18 months. Researchers barred patients who had uncontrolled infection, other autoimmune disease, pregnancy or lactation. There were TCR beta CDR3 regions amplified from RNA transcripts. The TCR CDR3 was amplified in a first-round RT-PCR using the HTBI primer set. TCRdb called the multiplex PCR reads again in MiXCR, with one record for every CDR3 protein. Of 450,000 to 600,000 distinct CDR3 sequences listed, around 15% were seen once; the top ten hold about 15%. The specimen was blood. This TCR was sampled from a middle-aged woman with Graves' hyperthyroidism.

The CDR3 DNA follows: TGTGCCAGCAGCCAAGATGCCGGGACTAGCTGGCGAACAGATACGCAGTATTTT. It translates to CASSQDAGTSWRTDTQYF. The chain joins TRBV14 to TRBJ2-3; TRBD2 matches at 9 bases. Germline V gives CDR1 SGHDN, CDR2 FVKESK. J lost 3 bases, V lost 0 bases, and 10 bases had no gene match. The CDR3 loop spans 18 amino acids.